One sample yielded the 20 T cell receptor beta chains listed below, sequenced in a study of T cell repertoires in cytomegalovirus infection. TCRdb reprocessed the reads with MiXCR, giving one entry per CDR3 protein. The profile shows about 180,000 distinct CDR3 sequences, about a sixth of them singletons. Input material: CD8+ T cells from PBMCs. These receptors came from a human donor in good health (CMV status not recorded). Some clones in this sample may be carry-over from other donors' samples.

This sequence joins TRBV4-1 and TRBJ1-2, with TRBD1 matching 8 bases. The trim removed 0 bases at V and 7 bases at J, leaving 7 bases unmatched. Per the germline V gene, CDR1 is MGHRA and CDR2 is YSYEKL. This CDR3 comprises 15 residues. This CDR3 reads CASSQDARGHPGYTF. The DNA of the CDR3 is TGCGCCAGCAGCCAAGATGCCAGGGGGCATCCTGGCTACACCTTC.

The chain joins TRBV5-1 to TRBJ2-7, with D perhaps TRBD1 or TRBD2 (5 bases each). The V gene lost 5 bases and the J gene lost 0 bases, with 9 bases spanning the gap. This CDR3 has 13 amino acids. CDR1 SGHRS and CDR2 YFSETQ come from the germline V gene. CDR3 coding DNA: TGCGCCAGCAGAAGGGACGGCTCCTACGAGCAGTACTTC. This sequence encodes CASRRDGSYEQYF. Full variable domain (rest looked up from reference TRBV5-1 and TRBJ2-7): KAGVTQTPRYLIKTRGQQVTLSCSPISGHRSVSWYQQTPGQGLQFLFEYFSETQRNKGNFPGRFSGRQFSNSRSEMNVSTLELGDSALYLCASRRDGSYEQYFGPGTRLTVT.

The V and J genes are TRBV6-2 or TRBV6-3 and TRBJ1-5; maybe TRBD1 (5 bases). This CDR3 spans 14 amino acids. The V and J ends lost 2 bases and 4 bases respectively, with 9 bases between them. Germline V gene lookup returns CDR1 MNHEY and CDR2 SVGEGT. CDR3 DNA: TGTGCCAGCAGTTACGCCAGGGCGAATCAGCCCCAGCATTTT. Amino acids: CASSYARANQPQHF.

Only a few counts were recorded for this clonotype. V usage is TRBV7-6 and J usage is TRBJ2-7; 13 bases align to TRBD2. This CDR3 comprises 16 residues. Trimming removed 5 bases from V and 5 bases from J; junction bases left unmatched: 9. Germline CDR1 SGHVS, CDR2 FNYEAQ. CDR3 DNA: TGTGCCAGCAGCACCGAACTAGCGGGGGGGCATAACGAGCAGTACTTC. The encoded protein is CASSTELAGGHNEQYF.

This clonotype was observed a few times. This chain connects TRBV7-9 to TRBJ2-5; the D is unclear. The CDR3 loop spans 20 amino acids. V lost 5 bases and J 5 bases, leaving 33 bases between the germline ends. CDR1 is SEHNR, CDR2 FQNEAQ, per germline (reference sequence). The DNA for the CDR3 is TGTGCCAGCAGCACCCGGACGGAGACTCCGGGCCCCGAGGACCGGGAGACCCAGTACTTC. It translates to CASSTRTETPGPEDRETQYF.

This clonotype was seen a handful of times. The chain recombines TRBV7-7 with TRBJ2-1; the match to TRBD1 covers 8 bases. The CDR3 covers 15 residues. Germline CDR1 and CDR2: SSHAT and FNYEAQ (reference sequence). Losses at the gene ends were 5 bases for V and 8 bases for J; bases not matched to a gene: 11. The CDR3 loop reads CASSTGGLEQDEQFF. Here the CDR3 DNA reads TGTGCCAGCAGCACAGGGGGTCTGGAACAAGATGAGCAGTTCTTC.

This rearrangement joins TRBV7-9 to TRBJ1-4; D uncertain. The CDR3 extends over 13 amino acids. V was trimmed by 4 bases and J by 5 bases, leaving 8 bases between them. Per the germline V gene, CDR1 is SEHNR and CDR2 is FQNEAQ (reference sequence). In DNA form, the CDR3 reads TGTGCCAGCAGCTCGGCCGGAAATGAAAAACTGTTTTTT. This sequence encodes CASSSAGNEKLFF.

The CDR3 is CASSLRTPDEQYF. CDR3 DNA sequence: TGTGCCAGCAGCCTTCGGACGCCCGACGAGCAGTACTTC. V gene TRBV3-1 combines with J gene TRBJ2-7; D unclear. CDR3 length equals 13 residues. CDR1 LGHDT and CDR2 YNNKEL come from the germline V gene (reference sequence). V lost 4 bases and J 5 bases, leaving 12 bases between the germline ends.

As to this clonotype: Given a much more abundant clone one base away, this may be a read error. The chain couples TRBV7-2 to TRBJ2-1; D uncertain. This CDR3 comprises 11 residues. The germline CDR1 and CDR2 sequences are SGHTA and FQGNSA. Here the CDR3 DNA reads TGTGCCAGCCGCTTGTCCAATGAGCAGTTCTTC. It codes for CASRLSNEQFF.

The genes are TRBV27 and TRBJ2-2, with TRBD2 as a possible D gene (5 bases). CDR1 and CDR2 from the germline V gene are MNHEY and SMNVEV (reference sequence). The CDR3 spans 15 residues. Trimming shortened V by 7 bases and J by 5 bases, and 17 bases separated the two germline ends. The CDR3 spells CASTARGMGTGELFF. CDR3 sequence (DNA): TGTGCCAGCACTGCTCGAGGGATGGGAACCGGGGAGCTGTTTTTT.

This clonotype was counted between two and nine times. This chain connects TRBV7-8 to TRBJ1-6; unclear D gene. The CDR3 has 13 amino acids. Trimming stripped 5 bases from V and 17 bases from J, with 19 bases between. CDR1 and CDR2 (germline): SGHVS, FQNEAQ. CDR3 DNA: TGTGCCAGCAGCCACCCCGAGGGCCCCCGAATCCACTTT. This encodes CASSHPEGPRIHF.

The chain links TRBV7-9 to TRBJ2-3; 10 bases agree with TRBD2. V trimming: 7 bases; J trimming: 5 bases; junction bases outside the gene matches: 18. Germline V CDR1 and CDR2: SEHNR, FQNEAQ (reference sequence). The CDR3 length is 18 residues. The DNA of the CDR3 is TGTGCCAGCATCCGTAGAGCTAGCGGGGGTCCCCCCGGAGATACGCAGTATTTT. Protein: CASIRRASGGPPGDTQYF.

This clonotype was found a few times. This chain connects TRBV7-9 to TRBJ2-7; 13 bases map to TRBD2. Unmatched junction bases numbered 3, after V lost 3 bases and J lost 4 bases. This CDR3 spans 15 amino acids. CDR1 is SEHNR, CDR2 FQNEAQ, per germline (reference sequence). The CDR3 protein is CASSLETSGGYEQYF. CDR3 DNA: TGTGCCAGCAGCTTGGAGACTAGCGGGGGGTACGAGCAGTACTTC.

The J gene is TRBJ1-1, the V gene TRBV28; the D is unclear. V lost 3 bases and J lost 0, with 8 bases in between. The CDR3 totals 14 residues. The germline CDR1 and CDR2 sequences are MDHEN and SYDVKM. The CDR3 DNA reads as TGTGCCAGCAGTTTCCAGATCATGAACACTGAAGCTTTCTTT. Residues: CASSFQIMNTEAFF.

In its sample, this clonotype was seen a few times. CDR3 coding DNA: TGTGCCAGCAGCTTCCGCACTATGGACAGGGGAAACACCATATATTTT. This sequence encodes CASSFRTMDRGNTIYF. The J gene is TRBJ1-3, the V gene TRBV5-6, with 7 bases matching TRBD1. V dropped 2 bases and J dropped 4; count of bases not matched to a gene: 9. The germline gives CDR1 SGHDT, CDR2 YYEEEE. This CDR3 spans 16 amino acids. Full variable domain (missing parts from reference TRBV5-6 and TRBJ1-3): DAGVTQSPTHLIKTRGQQVTLRCSPKSGHDTVSWYQQALGQGPQFIFQYYEEEERQRGNFPDRFSGHQFPNYSSELNVNALLLGDSALYLCASSFRTMDRGNTIYFGEGSWLTVV.

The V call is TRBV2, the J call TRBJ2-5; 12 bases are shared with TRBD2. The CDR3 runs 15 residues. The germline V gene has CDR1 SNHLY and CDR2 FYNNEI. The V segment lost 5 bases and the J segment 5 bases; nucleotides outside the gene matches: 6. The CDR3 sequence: CASSRLAGEGETQYF. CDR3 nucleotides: TGTGCCAGCAGTCGACTAGCGGGGGAAGGGGAGACCCAGTACTTC.

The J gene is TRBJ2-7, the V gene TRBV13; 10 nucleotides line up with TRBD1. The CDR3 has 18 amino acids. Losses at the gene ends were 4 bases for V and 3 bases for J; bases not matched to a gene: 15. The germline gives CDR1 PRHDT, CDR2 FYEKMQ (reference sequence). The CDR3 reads CASSSKIGQGVADYEQYF. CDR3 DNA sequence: TGTGCCAGCAGCTCAAAAATCGGACAGGGGGTGGCGGACTACGAGCAGTACTTC.

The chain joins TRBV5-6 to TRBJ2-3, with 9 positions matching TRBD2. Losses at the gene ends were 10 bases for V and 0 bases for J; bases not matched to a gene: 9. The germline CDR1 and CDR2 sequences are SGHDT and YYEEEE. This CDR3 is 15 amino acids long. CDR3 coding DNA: TGTGCCTGCACACCGGGACTAGCCAGCACAGATACGCAGTATTTT. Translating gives CACTPGLASTDTQYF.

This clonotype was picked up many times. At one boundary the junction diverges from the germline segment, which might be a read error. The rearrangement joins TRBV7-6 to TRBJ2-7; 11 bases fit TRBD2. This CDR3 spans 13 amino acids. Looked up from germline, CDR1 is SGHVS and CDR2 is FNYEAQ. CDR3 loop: CASSGGTGLADFF. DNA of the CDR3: TGTGCCAGCAGCGGGGGAACGGGACTAGCGGACTTCTTC.

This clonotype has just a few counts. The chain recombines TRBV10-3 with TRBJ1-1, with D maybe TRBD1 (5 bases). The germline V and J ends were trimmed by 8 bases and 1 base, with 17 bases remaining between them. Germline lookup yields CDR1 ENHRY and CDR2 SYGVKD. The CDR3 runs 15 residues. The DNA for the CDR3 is TGTGCCATCTCTACCGGGGGAACAGGGAACACTGAAGCTTTCTTT. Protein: CAISTGGTGNTEAFF.